This T cell receptor (beta chain) stems from a study of human T cells and chemical hapten exposure. About the research overall: Patches with 0.01% DPC went on the upper back, and the tests were read at 6 days. General study points: Counts of expanded TCRs (at PT1) showed a positive correlation with patch test score. Expanded TCR sets contained significantly more large CDR3 similarity clusters than controls.

This clonotype showed up just a few times. Its target is not known. Using its own MiXCR run on the RACE reads, TCRdb lists one record per CDR3 protein. The sample lists 65,000 to 90,000 distinct CDR3 sequences, 12% to 15% seen once, with more than 3.5% in the top ten. Germline assignment: CDR1 SQVTM and CDR2 ANQGSEA. The CDR3 extends over 14 amino acids. V was pared by 7 bases and J by 6 bases, with 21 bases between. Indicated time point: pre-sensitization, week 0. Treatment denoted: therapeutic diphenylcyclopropenone sensitization with weekly scalp DPC. Here the sequenced sample was whole blood, taken in connection with sensitization to the hapten diphenylcyclopropenone (DPC). The clonotype comes from a woman aged 45-59 years with alopecia areata. Some clones in this sample may be carry-over from other donors' samples. The chain employs TRBV29-1 and TRBJ1-1; no reliable D call. CDR3 sequence: CSGRRRQNPPEAFF. The DNA of the CDR3 is TGCAGCGGACGCCGTCGTCAGAACCCCCCTGAAGCTTTCTTT.